This T cell receptor beta chain was profiled in a study of control samples from healthy donors and cancer patients. This table comes from immunoSEQ multiplex PCR, and its TCRdb copy is limited to in-frame clones, with some not included. The sample lists around 25,000 clones; roughly 93% were seen once. The CDR3 is made up of 13 amino acids. Looked up from germline, CDR1 is MDHEN and CDR2 is SYDVKM. Germline trimming cut 5 bases from V and 1 base from J; bases unmatched to any gene: 2. The sequence derives from a man aged 50-60 years with lung cancer. The sequenced sample consisted of PBMCs. The gene calls are TRBV28 and TRBJ2-7; TRBD1 aligns across 7 bases. CDR3 sequence (DNA): TGTGCCAGCAGTCCGGGACAGTCCTACGAGCAGTACTTC. Protein sequence: CASSPGQSYEQYF.